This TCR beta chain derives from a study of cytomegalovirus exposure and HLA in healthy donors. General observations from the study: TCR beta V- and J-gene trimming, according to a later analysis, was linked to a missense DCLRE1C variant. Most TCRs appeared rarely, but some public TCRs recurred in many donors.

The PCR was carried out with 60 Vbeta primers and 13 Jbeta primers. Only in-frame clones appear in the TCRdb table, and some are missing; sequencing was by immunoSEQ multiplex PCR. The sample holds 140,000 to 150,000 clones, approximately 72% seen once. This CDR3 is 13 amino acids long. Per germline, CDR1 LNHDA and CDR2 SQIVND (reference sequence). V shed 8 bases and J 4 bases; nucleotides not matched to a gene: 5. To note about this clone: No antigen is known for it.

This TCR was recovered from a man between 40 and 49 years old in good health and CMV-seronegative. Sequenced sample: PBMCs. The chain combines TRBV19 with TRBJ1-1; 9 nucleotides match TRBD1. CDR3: CASSEQGATEAFF. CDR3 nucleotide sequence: TGTGCCAGTTCCGAACAGGGGGCCACTGAAGCTTTCTTT.